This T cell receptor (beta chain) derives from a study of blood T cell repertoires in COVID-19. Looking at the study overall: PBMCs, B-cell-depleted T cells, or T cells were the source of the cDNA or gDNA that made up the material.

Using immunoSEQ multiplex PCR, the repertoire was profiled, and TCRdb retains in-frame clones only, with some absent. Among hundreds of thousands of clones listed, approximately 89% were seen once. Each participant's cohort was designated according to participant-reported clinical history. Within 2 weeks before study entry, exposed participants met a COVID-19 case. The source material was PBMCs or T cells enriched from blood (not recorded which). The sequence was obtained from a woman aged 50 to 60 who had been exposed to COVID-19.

The CDR3 here is CASRQGSLDEQYF. The CDR3 DNA follows: TGTGCCAGCAGGCAGGGGTCCCTGGACGAGCAGTACTTC. The gene calls are TRBV28 and TRBJ2-7, with D possibly being TRBD1 (6 bases). V lost 6 bases to trimming and J lost 5 bases, with 14 bases between them. The CDR3 loop spans 13 amino acids. Germline assignment: CDR1 MDHEN and CDR2 SYDVKM.